This entry lists 15 T cell receptor beta chains sequenced from one sample in a study of T-cell memory formation after mild COVID-19. MiXCR was run by TCRdb on the 5' RACE reads, yielding one entry per CDR3 protein. This table holds roughly 200,000 distinct CDR3 sequences, 20% to 25% found once. Material for sequencing was PBMCs or a T cell subset sorted from them (not recorded which). The receptors derive from an adult woman who had mild COVID-19 (a few samples of this study predate the infection). Cell type and time point are not known.

The chain has TRBV5-6 and TRBJ2-7; possible D gene TRBD2, 5 bases. The CDR3 has 12 amino acids. Germline loops: CDR1 SGHDT, CDR2 YYEEEE. Trimming took 6 bases from V and 6 from J, leaving 13 bases between them. The CDR3 bases are TGTGCCAGCACCGCCGGAGGAATCGAGCAGTACGTC. Protein sequence: CASTAGGIEQYV.

This chain uses TRBV4-2 with TRBJ2-7, with TRBD2 as a possible D gene (6 bases). Looked up from germline, CDR1 is LGHNA and CDR2 is YNFKEQ. The CDR3 runs 16 residues. Deletions cut 3 bases from V and 1 base from J, with 16 bases between. CDR3 amino acids: CASSHPRGRMSYEQYF. DNA of the CDR3: TGTGCCAGCAGCCACCCTCGGGGGAGGATGTCCTACGAGCAGTACTTC.

Only a few counts were recorded for this clonotype. The gene calls are TRBV5-1 and TRBJ2-7, with D unresolved. The V end was cut by 0 bases, the J end by 4 bases, with 8 bases between. This CDR3 has 13 amino acids. Germline V gene lookup returns CDR1 SGHRS and CDR2 YFSETQ. The DNA for the CDR3 is TGCGCCAGCAGCTTGGGCGCAATTTACGAGCAGTACTTC. This translates into CASSLGAIYEQYF.

The rearrangement joins TRBV7-9 to TRBJ2-1; D is unclear. This CDR3 is built from 13 residues. The germline gives CDR1 SEHNR, CDR2 FQNEAQ (reference sequence). V lost 7 bases and J lost 5, with 12 bases in between. The CDR3 nucleotides read TGTGCCAGCACGCTACTACCCCACAATGAGCAGTTCTTC. It encodes CASTLLPHNEQFF.

In this sample, this clonotype turned up once. The chain combines TRBV7-9 with TRBJ2-1, with 8 nucleotides matching TRBD1. CDR1 SEHNR and CDR2 FQNEAQ come from the germline V gene (reference sequence). V gave up 5 bases and J gave up 8 bases; unmatched junction bases: 14. CDR3 length: 16 amino acids. CDR3 amino acids: CASSTSGGAGYYEQFF. CDR3 sequence (DNA): TGTGCCAGCAGCACTTCAGGGGGCGCTGGGTACTATGAGCAGTTCTTC. Combining the CDR3 with reference TRBV7-9 and TRBJ2-1 gives the whole variable domain DTGVSQNPRHKITKRGQNVTFRCDPISEHNRLYWYRQTLGQGPEFLTYFQNEAQLEKSRLLSDRFSAERPKGSFSTLEIQRTEQGDSAMYLCASSTSGGAGYYEQFFGPGTRLTVL.

This clonotype was observed a handful of times. V usage is TRBV7-2 and J usage is TRBJ1-1; D remains unclear. V gave up 8 bases and J gave up 7 bases, with 20 bases separating them. The germline V gene has CDR1 SGHTA and CDR2 FQGNSA. The CDR3 has 14 residues. In DNA, the CDR3 is TGTGCCAGCCCGCGCGGCGTAGACGTTGATGAAGCTTTCTTT. Its translation: CASPRGVDVDEAFF.

This clonotype was detected only a few times. This chain links TRBV9 with TRBJ2-7; 8 bases are shared with TRBD1. V dropped 3 bases and J dropped 3; count of bases not matched to a gene: 8. CDR1 SGDLS and CDR2 YYNGEE come from the germline V gene. The CDR3 is made up of 15 amino acids. The CDR3 protein is CASSARQGSIYEQYF. Here the CDR3 DNA reads TGTGCCAGCAGCGCCCGACAGGGGTCGATCTACGAGCAGTACTTC.

This clonotype was detected only a few times. The DNA of the CDR3 is TGCAGTGCGCGGGCGGGTAACACTGAAGCTTTCTTT. This encodes CSARAGNTEAFF. The V call is TRBV20-1, the J call TRBJ1-1; D is uncertain. This CDR3 comprises 12 residues. CDR1 is DFQATT and CDR2 is SNEGSKA in the germline V gene (reference sequence). Trimming removed 6 bases from V and 2 bases from J, with 10 bases in between.

The V call is TRBV6-6, the J call TRBJ2-3; D call uncertain. The CDR3 runs to 15 residues. Looked up from germline, CDR1 is MNHNY and CDR2 is SVGAGI (reference sequence). The V end was cut by 6 bases, the J end by 0 bases, with 13 bases between. The CDR3 nucleotides are TGTGCCAGCAGCCCTGGGCACTCTAGCACAGATACGCAGTATTTT. Amino acid sequence: CASSPGHSSTDTQYF.

This chain connects TRBV15 to TRBJ1-4; 9 bases line up with TRBD1. The CDR3 has 16 residues. In germline, CDR1 is LNHNV, CDR2 YYDKDF (reference sequence). J was trimmed by 7 bases and V by 4 bases; bases with no gene match: 10. In DNA form, the CDR3 reads TGTGCCACCAGCAAACAGCGACAGGGGGGAGGTGAAAAACTGTTTTTT. Protein sequence: CATSKQRQGGGEKLFF.

This chain uses TRBV21-1 with TRBJ1-5; the table's D call TRBD1 went unverified against the DNA. TRBV21-1 is termed a pseudogene. The CDR3 consists of 15 residues. DNA for the CDR3: TGTGCCAGCAGCATGCGACAGGGTCGGAGTCAGCCCCAGCATTTT. This codes for CASSMRQGRSQPQHF.

The J gene is TRBJ2-5, the V gene TRBV15; D might be TRBD1 (6 bases). V lost 2 bases and J 5 bases, leaving 12 bases between the germline ends. CDR3 size: 14 residues. From germline, CDR1 is LNHNV and CDR2 YYDKDF (reference sequence). CDR3 protein: CATSRYRDGETQYF. The CDR3 DNA follows: TGTGCCACCAGCAGATACAGGGATGGGGAGACCCAGTACTTC.

CDR3: CSARELDEQFF. CDR3 DNA: TGCAGTGCTAGAGAGCTAGACGAGCAGTTCTTC. The rearrangement joins TRBV20-1 to TRBJ2-1; D is uncertain. This CDR3 comprises 11 residues. V was shortened by 0 bases and J by 10 bases, with 7 bases between the two germline ends. In germline, CDR1 is DFQATT, CDR2 SNEGSKA (reference sequence).

V usage is TRBV5-6 and J usage is TRBJ1-5; TRBD1 matches at 8 bases. The CDR3 has 15 amino acids. Germline V gives CDR1 SGHDT, CDR2 YYEEEE. The trim removed 2 bases at V and 7 bases at J, leaving 8 bases unmatched. The CDR3 is CASSFYDRGLQPQHF. The CDR3 DNA reads TGTGCCAGCAGCTTTTACGACAGGGGTTTACAGCCCCAGCATTTT.

CDR3 sequence (DNA): TGTGCTTGCAGGGGCAGCGGAGTGGGCGCAGATACGCAGTATTTT. This encodes CACRGSGVGADTQYF. The J gene is TRBJ2-3, the V gene TRBV19; possibly TRBD1 for D (6 bases). Germline V gene data show CDR1 as LNHDA and CDR2 as SQIVND (reference sequence). This CDR3 spans 15 amino acids.